The present entry profiles one T cell receptor (beta chain) with its context. Its target is unknown. This sample is part of a study of cytomegalovirus exposure and HLA in healthy donors. Overall study findings and caveats: Prior analysis indicated that the majority of TCR beta V segments exhibited productivity approximately 87% or approximately 30% of the time. CMV serostatus was the sole immune exposure information available. Per a later analysis, approximately 16,000 TCR beta sequences showed association with HLA alleles at 0.05 false discovery rate. For TCR beta chains, V- and J-gene trimming was later linked to a missense DCLRE1C variant.

V trimming: 5 bases; J trimming: 5 bases; junction bases outside the gene matches: 4. CDR1 is LNHDA and CDR2 is SQIVND in the germline V gene (reference sequence). The CDR3 has 13 amino acids. Researchers ran the PCR with 60 Vbeta and 13 Jbeta primers. Generated by immunoSEQ multiplex PCR, the TCRdb table keeps only in-frame clones and is missing some. The data show around 100,000 clones, roughly 68% seen once. The chain has TRBV19 and TRBJ1-2; 8 bases align to TRBD1. This clonotype was sampled from a woman under 40 in good health and CMV-seronegative. The source material was PBMCs. CDR3 loop: CASSVGQDYGYTF. The CDR3 DNA is TGTGCCAGTAGTGTGGGACAGGATTATGGCTACACCTTC.